This T cell receptor beta chain was retrieved from a study of T cells expressing NK-cell markers. Broader study findings: Four of the donors also had these clonotypes leading their CD3+CD56-NKG2C+ fraction. There remained a lack of clarity about HCMV specificity of expanded NKG2C+ T cell clones. Dominant NKG2C+ clonotypes in roughly six donors made up roughly 1.0-7.0% of CD8+ T cells.

UMI-tagged 5'RACE template switching yielded the TCR beta cDNA. TCRdb processed the 5' RACE reads again and assigns one entry to each CDR3 protein, with no DNA. This specimen shows about 460,000 distinct CDR3 sequences; the ten leading clones hold more than 1.4%. In the case of this clonotype: Its antigen is unidentified.

The CDR3 has 14 amino acids. CDR1 and CDR2 (germline): DFQATT, SNEGSKA (reference sequence). The gene calls are TRBV20-1 and TRBJ2-1; TCRdb picks TRBD2, but there is no DNA to check that call. The sequenced sample consisted of blood T cells: a sorted CD56 or NKG2C T cell subset, CD4+ or CD8+ T cells, or bulk PBMC T cells (not recorded which). This receptor was identified in a woman in her fifties or sixties in good health. CDR3 protein: CSPNPTSGTDEQFF.